The TCR beta chain under discussion was sequenced for a study of T cells in Graves' hyperthyroidism and ophthalmopathy. This clonotype was counted many times. Its specificity is not known. Amplification of TCR beta CDR3 regions used RNA as the template. A first-round RT-PCR of the TCR CDR3 used the HTBI primer set. Using its own MiXCR run on the multiplex PCR reads, TCRdb lists one record per CDR3 protein. The repertoire holds under 700,000 distinct CDR3 sequences, with around 15% as singletons. Study findings and constraints: Model-based prediction identified ophthalmopathy a median roughly 6.1 months prior to its onset.

Germline trimming cut 0 bases from V and 5 bases from J; bases unmatched to any gene: 3. Per the germline V gene, CDR1 is DFQATT and CDR2 is SNEGSKA (reference sequence). The CDR3 has 13 residues. The TCR originated in a woman between 18 and 29 years old with Graves' hyperthyroidism. The V and J genes are TRBV20-1 and TRBJ1-2; 7 bases fit TRBD1. What was sequenced was blood. Here the CDR3 reads CSARDYRGYGYTF. CDR3 nucleotide sequence: TGCAGTGCTAGAGATTACAGGGGATATGGCTACACCTTC.